The 2 T cell receptor beta chains given below trace back to one sample, sequenced in a study of T cell clonotyping in hematopoietic cell transplantation. Clones were sequenced by immunoSEQ multiplex PCR, and TCRdb holds only the in-frame ones, with some missing. The sample shows more than 40,000 clones, around 84% of them seen only once. Time point defined: recipient sample about 28 days before transplant, after cytoreduction. Sequences were derived from peripheral blood mononuclear cells, sampled before stem cell transplant. These receptors were collected from a man aged 55 to 70 with acute myeloid leukemia. Some clones in this sample may be carry-over from other donors' samples.

This CDR3 is CASYPGRNTGELFF. DNA of the CDR3: TGTGCCAGCTATCCGGGACGAAACACCGGGGAGCTGTTTTTT. This chain connects TRBV2 to TRBJ2-2; D is perhaps TRBD1 or TRBD2 (5 bases each). Germline loops: CDR1 SNHLY, CDR2 FYNNEI. Deletions cut 8 bases from V and 2 bases from J, with 12 bases between. The CDR3 totals 14 residues.

The CDR3, as DNA: TGTGCCAGCAGTGTCTGGGAGACCCAGTACTTC. Translating gives CASSVWETQYF. V is TRBV2 and J is TRBJ2-5; D ambiguous. CDR1 and CDR2 from the germline V gene are SNHLY and FYNNEI. The CDR3 sequence is 11 residues long. V was cut by 4 bases and J by 5 bases, with 5 bases left in between.